This T cell receptor (beta chain) emerged from a study of blood T cell repertoires in COVID-19. Across the study: Sites in the United States, Italy and Spain provided acute and convalescent COVID-19 samples.

TCRdb's table, derived via immunoSEQ multiplex PCR, lists solely in-frame clones and lacks some. The sample comprises a few hundred thousand clones, about 89% of which are singletons, and 8.8% rests with the top ten. Those who participated ranged in age from about 18 to 89 years and resided in about two dozen US areas. Participant-given clinical history determined each cohort assignment. For recovered donors of Cohort 3, there were two negative PCRs, clearance, or symptom resolution. CDR1 is SGHAT and CDR2 is FQDESV in the germline V gene (reference sequence). This CDR3 has 13 residues. Trimming took 6 bases from V and 5 from J, leaving 11 bases between them.

The chain links TRBV11-1 to TRBJ1-5, with unresolved D. The sample comprised PBMCs or T cells enriched from blood (not recorded which). The receptor was derived from a man in his forties or fifties who had recovered from COVID-19. In DNA, the CDR3 is TGTGCCAGCAGAACCGCGGGTTATCAGCCCCAGCATTTT. Its protein product is CASRTAGYQPQHF.